These 3 T cell receptor beta chains were sequenced from one sample in a study of blood T cell repertoires in COVID-19. The assay was immunoSEQ multiplex PCR, and TCRdb's table has in-frame clones only and misses some. This repertoire shows roughly 250,000 clones, approximately 89% found once; its top ten account for over 7.5%. Sequencing was done on a sample of peripheral blood. The receptors derive from a man between 35 and 55 years old who had recovered from COVID-19.

This clone has just one count. The rearrangement links TRBV18 to TRBJ2-3, with TRBD2 matching 13 bases. The CDR3 is 17 amino acids. V was clipped by 3 bases and J by 4 bases; unmatched bases: 7. Germline CDR1 KGHSH, CDR2 LQKENI. As DNA, the CDR3 is TGTGCCAGCTCACCCTTACTAGCGGGAGGGCCAGCAGATACGCAGTATTTT. It is translated as CASSPLLAGGPADTQYF. Using reference TRBV18 and TRBJ2-3 for the parts outside the CDR3, the full variable domain is NAGVMQNPRHLVRRRGQEARLRCSPMKGHSHVYWYRQLPEEGLKFMVYLQKENIIDESGMPKERFSAEFPKEGPSILRIQQVVRGDSAAYFCASSPLLAGGPADTQYFGPGTRLTVL.

This clone showed up just a few times. The rearrangement links TRBV4-1 to TRBJ2-2; 7 bases match TRBD2. Germline CDR1 and CDR2: MGHRA and YSYEKL. CDR3 length equals 17 residues. Trimming removed 1 base from V and 2 bases from J; junction bases left unmatched: 7. In DNA form, the CDR3 reads TGCGCCAGCAGCCAAGGTCATGAAGCGGGAAACACCGGGGAGCTGTTTTTT. Encoded protein: CASSQGHEAGNTGELFF.

The chain carries TRBV7-2 and TRBJ2-3, with 7 positions matching TRBD2. The length of the CDR3 is 14 residues. The trim removed 1 base at V and 6 bases at J, leaving 4 bases unmatched. The germline V gene encodes CDR1 SGHTA and CDR2 FQGNSA. The CDR3 reads CASSLGSSGDTQYF. The CDR3 nucleotides are TGTGCCAGCAGCTTAGGTTCTAGCGGCGATACGCAGTATTTT.